The next 15 T cell receptor beta chains were all read from a single sample in a study of T cells in Graves' hyperthyroidism and ophthalmopathy (dated by TCRdb to 2018 to 2020). Libraries were constructed by multiplex PCR. Sequencer: Illumina HiSeq 2000. TCR beta CDR3 regions were amplified from RNA transcripts. The TCR CDR3 was subjected to a first round of RT-PCR using the HTBI primer set and the Qiagen OneStep RT-PCR kit. TCRdb passed the public sequencing reads through fastp at Q25 and MiXCR, retaining productive beta sequences. Rows with a matching CDR3 protein are joined into one entry that keeps the most common DNA and genes. Recorded for this sample are fewer than 650,000 distinct CDR3 sequences; roughly 15% of them occurred a single time. 14% of the sample is taken by the ten largest. Sequenced material: blood. The origin of the receptors is a woman in her thirties or forties with Graves' hyperthyroidism.

This clonotype has a count of ten or more. V and J are TRBV2 and TRBJ2-1; 10 bases align to TRBD2. V dropped 3 bases and J dropped 1; count of bases not matched to a gene: 9. CDR3 size: 18 residues. Germline loops: CDR1 SNHLY, CDR2 FYNNEI. The CDR3 here is CASSDLLLAGVSYNEQFF. The CDR3 DNA reads TGTGCCAGCAGTGATCTTCTTCTAGCGGGAGTTTCCTACAATGAGCAGTTCTTC.

The sample holds many counts of this clonotype. This chain connects TRBV2 to TRBJ2-2; TRBD1 matches at 7 bases. The CDR3 has 14 amino acids. Looked up from germline, CDR1 is SNHLY and CDR2 is FYNNEI. V trimming: 6 bases; J trimming: 1 base; junction bases outside the gene matches: 2. This CDR3 reads CASRNRGNTGELFF. CDR3 bases: TGTGCCAGCAGGAACAGGGGGAACACCGGGGAGCTGTTTTTT. Using reference TRBV2 and TRBJ2-2 for the parts outside the CDR3, the full variable domain is EPEVTQTPSHQVTQMGQEVILRCVPISNHLYFYWYRQILGQKVEFLVSFYNNEISEKSEIFDDQFSVERPDGSNFTLKIRSTKLEDSAMYFCASRNRGNTGELFFGEGSRLTVL.

The sample holds many counts of this clonotype. This chain connects TRBV6-1 to TRBJ2-2; TRBD2 agrees at 9 bases. V shed 4 bases and J 5 bases; nucleotides not matched to a gene: 8. Germline values: CDR1 MNHNS, CDR2 SASEGT. The CDR3 runs to 16 residues. CDR3 in DNA: TGTGCCAGCAGTGTAGCGGGAGTGGTCATGACCGGGGAGCTGTTTTTT. Residues: CASSVAGVVMTGELFF.

V gene TRBV28 combines with J gene TRBJ1-5; 9 bases are a match to TRBD1. Germline CDR1 and CDR2: MDHEN and SYDVKM. The J segment lost 10 bases and the V segment lost 4 bases, leaving 14 bases of the junction unmatched. This CDR3 region has 16 residues. The chain's CDR3 is CASSSASGTGISPQHF. The CDR3 coding sequence is TGTGCCAGCAGTTCCGCCTCCGGGACAGGGATCAGCCCCCAGCATTTT.

This clonotype was counted a few times. One end of the junction is discordant with germline, which a read error may explain. This chain joins TRBV19 and TRBJ2-2; D may be TRBD2 (5 bases). The CDR3 runs 15 residues. CDR1 is LNHDA, CDR2 SQIVND, per germline (reference sequence). CDR3 protein: CASTPVGLNTGELLF. The DNA for the CDR3 is TGTGCCAGTACCCCGGTTGGTCTAAACACCGGGGAGCTGCTTTTT.

There are a few counts of this clonotype. This chain joins TRBV5-1 and TRBJ1-4; 11 bases map to TRBD1. With V trimmed by 4 bases and J by 8 bases, 7 bases remained unmatched. The germline V gene encodes CDR1 SGHRS and CDR2 YFSETQ. This CDR3 comprises 15 residues. The CDR3 loop reads CASSTAGTGGEKLFF. CDR3 DNA sequence: TGCGCCAGCAGCACCGCCGGGACAGGGGGAGAAAAACTGTTTTTT. Full variable domain (outside the CDR3, taken from reference TRBV5-1 and TRBJ1-4): KAGVTQTPRYLIKTRGQQVTLSCSPISGHRSVSWYQQTPGQGLQFLFEYFSETQRNKGNFPGRFSGRQFSNSRSEMNVSTLELGDSALYLCASSTAGTGGEKLFFGSGTQLSVL.

Ten or more counts support this clonotype. The DNA of the CDR3 is TGTGCCAGCAGTTGGTGGGGGGACCTCTTCAGGGGGGCGAACACTGAAGCTTTCTTT. Protein product: CASSWWGDLFRGANTEAFF. The chain recombines TRBV28 with TRBJ1-1, with TRBD1 matching over 7 bases. V dropped 4 bases and J dropped 1; count of bases not matched to a gene: 18. CDR3 length equals 19 residues. CDR1 and CDR2 from the germline V gene are MDHEN and SYDVKM.

The table lists this clonotype with many counts. This chain joins TRBV4-1 and TRBJ1-2, with a possible D match to TRBD1 (5 bases). V lost 0 bases and J 3 bases, leaving 8 bases between the germline ends. Germline CDR1 reads MGHRA; CDR2 reads YSYEKL. This CDR3 region has 14 residues. The CDR3 region is CASSQDQGYYGYTF. Written as DNA, the CDR3 is TGCGCCAGCAGCCAAGATCAGGGCTACTATGGCTACACCTTC.

This clonotype came up once. This chain connects TRBV7-2 to TRBJ1-2, with TRBD1 identical over 8 bases. Germline CDR1 reads SGHTA; CDR2 reads FQGNSA. The CDR3 is made up of 13 amino acids. V lost 4 bases to trimming and J lost 3 bases; unmatched junction nucleotides: 1. Here the CDR3 reads CASSWGQDYGYTF. CDR3 nucleotides: TGTGCCAGCAGCTGGGGACAGGACTATGGCTACACCTTC.

V gene TRBV20-1 combines with J gene TRBJ2-2; 11 bases align to TRBD2. The CDR3 is 15 residues long. The J segment lost 4 bases and the V segment lost 5 bases, leaving 6 bases of the junction unmatched. The germline CDR1 and CDR2 sequences are DFQATT and SNEGSKA (reference sequence). CDR3 sequence: CSALGLAEITGELFF. The CDR3 bases are TGCAGTGCTCTGGGACTAGCGGAGATCACCGGGGAGCTGTTTTTT.

This clonotype has more than one count but fewer than ten. The chain joins TRBV5-5 to TRBJ2-5; perhaps D is TRBD1 or TRBD2 (6 bases each). There are 16 residues in the CDR3. Germline V gene data show CDR1 as SGHKS and CDR2 as YYEKEE (reference sequence). With 4 bases removed from V and 1 base from J, the gap between germline ends came to 17 bases. The chain's CDR3 is CASSQEWRDTQETQYF. The CDR3 bases are TGTGCCAGCAGCCAAGAGTGGAGGGACACCCAAGAGACCCAGTACTTC. The entire variable domain, with the rest obtained from reference TRBV5-5 and TRBJ2-5, is as follows: DAGVTQSPTHLIKTRGQQVTLRCSPISGHKSVSWYQQVLGQGPQFIFQYYEKEERGRGNFPDRFSARQFPNYSSELNVNALLLGDSALYLCASSQEWRDTQETQYFGPGTRLLVL.

J is TRBJ2-1 and V is TRBV7-9, with 9 bases that match TRBD2. The germline V gene has CDR1 SEHNR and CDR2 FQNEAQ (reference sequence). The V segment lost 2 bases and the J segment 5 bases; nucleotides outside the gene matches: 10. The CDR3 sequence is 17 residues long. The CDR3 is CASSLPPGTSYNNEQFF. The CDR3 DNA follows: TGTGCCAGCAGCTTACCCCCCGGGACTAGCTATAACAATGAGCAGTTCTTC.

This clonotype was counted many times. The J gene is TRBJ2-5, the V gene TRBV29-1, with D tentatively TRBD2 (6 bases). V gave up 3 bases and J gave up 4 bases, with 18 bases separating them. The CDR3 consists of 15 residues. Germline CDR1 SQVTM, CDR2 ANQGSEA. CDR3 amino acids: CSVEPGWGERETQYF. The CDR3 coding sequence is TGCAGCGTTGAGCCCGGGTGGGGGGAACGAGAGACCCAGTACTTC. Full variable domain (remainder filled in from reference TRBV29-1 and TRBJ2-5): SAVISQKPSRDICQRGTSLTIQCQVDSQVTMMFWYRQQPGQSLTLIATANQGSEATYESGFVIDKFPISRPNLTFSTLTVSNMSPEDSSIYLCSVEPGWGERETQYFGPGTRLLVL.

This clonotype occurred many times. This chain links TRBV3-1 with TRBJ1-1; D gene ambiguous. Germline values: CDR1 LGHDT, CDR2 YNNKEL (reference sequence). The CDR3 length is 14 residues. Trimming left V 1 base short and J 1 base short, with 7 bases between. CDR3 amino acids: CASSQASRNTEAFF. The DNA for the CDR3 is TGTGCCAGCAGCCAAGCGTCGAGGAACACTGAAGCTTTCTTT.

This chain connects TRBV19 to TRBJ2-1, with D hard to call. Trimming shortened V by 4 bases and J by 6 bases, and 19 bases separated the two germline ends. The CDR3 runs 16 residues. Germline values: CDR1 LNHDA, CDR2 SQIVND (reference sequence). The CDR3 DNA is TGTGCCAGTAGTAATAGCAAGCTCCACCTGGGCAATGAGCAGTTCTTC. Its protein is CASSNSKLHLGNEQFF.